Below, 32 T cell receptor beta chains from the same sample are listed, as sequenced in a study of beta chain features in type 1 diabetes. Overall study findings and caveats: Shorter TCRB CDR3s, moderately but significantly so, marked every one of the four CD4+ subsets in Type 1 diabetes patients.

The antigens these receptors bind are not known. Isolated RNA was reverse transcribed in full, so expressed TCRB transcripts were sequenced. Here immunoSEQ multiplex PCR was the method, and the copy in TCRdb shows in-frame clones only, minus some. Of approximately 57,000 clones in the sample, 50% to 55% were seen once. Sequenced: Tregs from blood. All receptors come from a woman between 35 and 50 years old with type 1 diabetes.

The chain links TRBV2 to TRBJ1-5; TRBD1 aligns across 9 bases. CDR1 is SNHLY and CDR2 is FYNNEI in the germline V gene. Germline trimming cut 6 bases from V and 6 bases from J; bases unmatched to any gene: 6. This CDR3 has 14 residues. The CDR3 DNA follows: TGTGCCAGCAGACCCGACAGGGGGATTCAGCCCCAGCATTTT. Encoded protein: CASRPDRGIQPQHF.

This clone was counted a few times. This chain joins TRBV7-2 and TRBJ1-2, with 7 bases that match TRBD1. Unmatched junction bases numbered 4, after V lost 2 bases and J lost 7 bases. The CDR3 length is 13 residues. Germline CDR1 SGHTA, CDR2 FQGNSA. The CDR3 sequence: CASSLRGGRGYTF. The DNA for the CDR3 is TGTGCCAGCAGCTTAAGAGGGGGCCGTGGCTACACCTTC.

CDR3 protein: CASSVGGQGRTEAFF. CDR3 in DNA: TGTGCCAGCAGCGTAGGGGGACAGGGAAGGACTGAAGCTTTCTTT. The chain links TRBV9 to TRBJ1-1, with 9 bases aligning to TRBD1. CDR3 size: 15 residues. Trimming at V came to 0 bases and at J to 5 bases, leaving 5 bases not matched to a gene. The V gene's germline CDR1 is SGDLS and CDR2 YYNGEE.

This clone was picked up a small number of times. The V and J genes are TRBV4-2 and TRBJ2-5; D remains ambiguous. V dropped 1 base and J dropped 5 bases, with 11 bases sitting between them. The CDR3 consists of 14 residues. Germline V gives CDR1 LGHNA, CDR2 YNFKEQ. CDR3 sequence: CASSQAQQWETQYF. For the CDR3, the DNA is TGTGCCAGCAGCCAAGCACAGCAATGGGAGACCCAGTACTTC.

This clone was detected a few times. The chain employs TRBV5-1 and TRBJ1-1; no clear D gene. V dropped 7 bases and J dropped 6 bases, with 16 bases sitting between them. The CDR3 length is 13 residues. Looked up from germline, CDR1 is SGHRS and CDR2 is YFSETQ. CDR3 sequence (DNA): TGCGCCAGCTCCGCCCCCGGGGTGGCTGAAGCTTTCTTT. It is translated as CASSAPGVAEAFF.

In this sample, this clone turned up a few times. The chain uses TRBV28 and TRBJ1-1, with D unresolved. CDR3 length: 11 amino acids. V was cut by 7 bases and J by 0 bases, with 3 bases left in between. The germline V gene encodes CDR1 MDHEN and CDR2 SYDVKM. The CDR3 protein is CASTLNTEAFF. CDR3 in DNA: TGTGCCAGCACCTTGAACACTGAAGCTTTCTTT.

The genes are TRBV2 and TRBJ2-3, with D perhaps matching TRBD2 (5 bases). V dropped 8 bases and J dropped 6 bases, with 15 bases sitting between them. Germline CDR1 SNHLY, CDR2 FYNNEI. The CDR3 is made up of 13 amino acids. The CDR3 here is CASLLEGLDTQYF. The CDR3 DNA is TGTGCCAGCTTACTAGAAGGGTTGGATACGCAGTATTTT.

The V gene is TRBV11-1, the J gene TRBJ1-2, with 8 bases fitting TRBD1. Trimming cost V 3 bases and J 5 bases; bases outside gene matches: 2. The CDR3 is 13 amino acids. In germline, CDR1 is SGHAT, CDR2 FQDESV (reference sequence). DNA of the CDR3: TGTGCCAGCAGCTTCCGGACAGGGTATGGCTACACCTTC. As protein: CASSFRTGYGYTF.

J is TRBJ2-7 and V is TRBV6-5; D is ambiguous. V lost 6 bases and J lost 5, with 17 bases in between. The CDR3 extends over 14 amino acids. Germline V gene lookup returns CDR1 MNHEY and CDR2 SVGAGI. The chain's CDR3 is CASRLGPAPNEQYF. CDR3 bases: TGTGCCAGCAGACTCGGTCCTGCGCCAAACGAGCAGTACTTC.

The chain is built from TRBV4-1 and TRBJ2-3; D is possibly TRBD2 (6 bases). V was trimmed by 4 bases and J by 1 base, leaving 15 bases between them. CDR3 length: 16 amino acids. Germline assignment: CDR1 MGHRA and CDR2 YSYEKL. For the CDR3, the DNA is TGCGCCAGCAGCCTCAGACACGGGAGTGGCACAGATACGCAGTATTTT. It translates to CASSLRHGSGTDTQYF.

The gene calls are TRBV6-1 and TRBJ1-2; D remains unclear. V was cut by 4 bases and J by 3 bases, with 6 bases left in between. Per the germline V gene, CDR1 is MNHNS and CDR2 is SASEGT. This CDR3 contains 12 residues. The DNA of the CDR3 is TGTGCCAGCAGTGGAGGGCACTATGGCTACACCTTC. Translation: CASSGGHYGYTF.

The V and J genes are TRBV9 and TRBJ2-1; D is perhaps TRBD2 (5 bases). Germline loops: CDR1 SGDLS, CDR2 YYNGEE. The CDR3 spans 16 residues. Trimming stripped 4 bases from V and 2 bases from J, with 16 bases between. CDR3 in DNA: TGTGCCAGCAGCAAACGCCTAGGAGGCCCCTACAATGAGCAGTTCTTC. The encoded protein is CASSKRLGGPYNEQFF. Full variable domain (missing parts from reference TRBV9 and TRBJ2-1): DSGVTQTPKHLITATGQRVTLRCSPRSGDLSVYWYQQSLDQGLQFLIQYYNGEERAKGNILERFSAQQFPDLHSELNLSSLELGDSALYFCASSKRLGGPYNEQFFGPGTRLTVL.

This chain connects TRBV6-6 to TRBJ2-6, with D unclear. The CDR3 spans 15 residues. The germline CDR1 and CDR2 sequences are MNHNY and SVGAGI (reference sequence). The V gene lost 2 bases and the J gene lost 2 bases, with 7 bases spanning the gap. In nucleotides, the CDR3 is TGTGCCAGCAGTTACGGAGTCCCTGGGGCCAACGTCCTGACTTTC. This translates into CASSYGVPGANVLTF.

A few counts support this clone. The gene calls are TRBV4-3 and TRBJ2-5; 9 nucleotides agree with TRBD1. This CDR3 has 15 amino acids. CDR1 is LGHNA and CDR2 is YSLEER in the germline V gene. The ends lost 1 base at V and 4 bases at J; junction bases unmatched: 4. Here the CDR3 reads CASSQGGTGLETQYF. Written as DNA, the CDR3 is TGCGCCAGCAGCCAAGGCGGGACAGGGCTAGAGACCCAGTACTTC.

The genes are TRBV19 and TRBJ1-1; 8 bases are shared with TRBD1. V lost 6 bases and J lost 3; bases outside the gene matches: 6. Germline CDR1 is LNHDA and CDR2 is SQIVND (reference sequence). The CDR3 runs to 14 residues. Here the CDR3 reads CASSQTGVYTEAFF. The CDR3 region has the DNA TGTGCCAGTAGCCAGACAGGGGTGTACACTGAAGCTTTCTTT. The variable domain in full, with the rest retrieved from reference TRBV19 and TRBJ1-1, is DGGITQSPKYLFRKEGQNVTLSCEQNLNHDAMYWYRQDPGQGLRLIYYSQIVNDFQKGDIAEGYSVSREKKESFPLTVTSAQKNPTAFYLCASSQTGVYTEAFFGQGTRLTVV.

In its sample, this clone was seen a few times. This sequence joins TRBV27 and TRBJ2-7, with TRBD2 matching over 13 bases. Trimming cost V 4 bases and J 1 base; bases outside gene matches: 1. CDR3 length equals 15 residues. Germline V gene sequence: CDR1 MNHEY, CDR2 SMNVEV (reference sequence). Here the CDR3 DNA reads TGTGCCAGCAGTTCGGGACTAGCGGGGTCCTACGAGCAGTACTTC. This translates into CASSSGLAGSYEQYF.

This clone was counted a few times. This rearrangement joins TRBV18 to TRBJ2-2, with 7 bases lining up with TRBD1. The CDR3 loop spans 19 amino acids. Germline CDR1 KGHSH, CDR2 LQKENI. V gave up 6 bases and J gave up 0 bases; unmatched junction bases: 16. The CDR3, as DNA: TGTGCCAGCTCCCCAGGGACAGTAGACTACTACGCGAACACCGGGGAGCTGTTTTTT. Translation: CASSPGTVDYYANTGELFF.

The chain is built from TRBV11-3 and TRBJ2-2; a weak D match, TRBD1 (6 bases). The ends were cut back, 4 bases at V and 6 bases at J, with 12 bases in the middle. CDR1 SGHNT and CDR2 YENEEA come from the germline V gene. The CDR3 has 14 residues. The CDR3 DNA follows: TGTGCCAGCAGCTCCCCAGGGGTCCCCGGGGAGCTGTTTTTT. Amino acid sequence: CASSSPGVPGELFF.

The rearrangement links TRBV5-4 to TRBJ1-1; D remains ambiguous. V shed 4 bases and J shed 1 base, with 8 bases lying between them. Germline assignment: CDR1 SGHNT and CDR2 YYREEE (reference sequence). This CDR3 has 13 amino acids. The DNA for the CDR3 is TGTGCCAGCAGCAGCCGGGAGAACACTGAAGCTTTCTTT. This gives the protein CASSSRENTEAFF.

V and J are TRBV29-1 and TRBJ2-1, with TRBD1 matching over 8 bases. The CDR3 is 11 amino acids. Germline CDR1 SQVTM, CDR2 ANQGSEA. The V and J ends lost 6 bases and 7 bases, in that order; junction bases with no gene match: 2. Here the CDR3 reads CSVGQGNEQFF. CDR3 nucleotide sequence: TGCAGCGTCGGACAGGGTAATGAGCAGTTCTTC.

The chain employs TRBV25-1 and TRBJ1-1, with D maybe TRBD1 (6 bases). Germline V gives CDR1 MGHDK, CDR2 SYGVNS. This CDR3 region has 14 residues. Trimming removed 4 bases from V and 4 bases from J, with 13 bases in between. The CDR3 loop reads CASSAMGGGTEAFF. In nucleotides, the CDR3 is TGTGCCAGCAGTGCCATGGGAGGGGGCACTGAAGCTTTCTTT. Drawing the rest from reference TRBV25-1 and TRBJ1-1, the complete variable domain is EADIYQTPRYLVIGTGKKITLECSQTMGHDKMYWYQQDPGMELHLIHYSYGVNSTEKGDLSSESTVSRIRTEHFPLTLESARPSHTSQYLCASSAMGGGTEAFFGQGTRLTVV.

V and J are TRBV6-1 and TRBJ1-2; D uncertain. This CDR3 has 13 residues. Germline CDR1 and CDR2: MNHNS and SASEGT. The germline V and J ends were trimmed by 7 bases and 4 bases, with 13 bases remaining between them. CDR3: CASTEDSAYGYTF. The CDR3 DNA reads TGTGCCAGCACCGAGGATTCGGCCTATGGCTACACCTTC.

This clone came up a few times. The CDR3 reads CASSARGQGSSQPQHF. In DNA, the CDR3 is TGTGCCAGCAGTGCTCGAGGACAGGGGTCGAGTCAGCCCCAGCATTTT. This chain connects TRBV6-1 to TRBJ1-5; 9 bases align to TRBD1. In germline, CDR1 is MNHNS, CDR2 SASEGT. There are 16 residues in the CDR3. V lost 4 bases to trimming and J lost 6 bases; unmatched junction nucleotides: 10.

The chain has TRBV7-9 and TRBJ2-1; 9 bases match TRBD2. The CDR3 contains 15 residues. V was clipped by 0 bases and J by 9 bases; unmatched bases: 6. Germline assignment: CDR1 SEHNR and CDR2 FQNEAQ (reference sequence). The CDR3: CASSLAASGGIEQFF. CDR3 DNA: TGTGCCAGCAGCTTAGCAGCCAGCGGGGGGATTGAGCAGTTCTTC.

This clone was detected a few times. This sequence joins TRBV5-1 and TRBJ2-1, with a weak D call TRBD2 (5 bases). CDR3 length: 15 residues. Per the germline V gene, CDR1 is SGHRS and CDR2 is YFSETQ. Trimming took off 3 bases at V and 8 bases at J, with 18 bases between the two ends. As DNA, the CDR3 is TGCGCCAGCAGCTCGGGCGGGTTTGGCATGGATGAGCAGTTCTTC. Translating it yields CASSSGGFGMDEQFF. Full variable domain (rest looked up from reference TRBV5-1 and TRBJ2-1): KAGVTQTPRYLIKTRGQQVTLSCSPISGHRSVSWYQQTPGQGLQFLFEYFSETQRNKGNFPGRFSGRQFSNSRSEMNVSTLELGDSALYLCASSSGGFGMDEQFFGPGTRLTVL.

The CDR3 spells CASSLAGRTDTQYF. The CDR3 DNA reads as TGTGCCAGCAGCTTGGCGGGGCGCACAGATACGCAGTATTTT. The chain has TRBV11-2 and TRBJ2-3, with a tentative D call TRBD2 (6 bases). The V end lost 3 bases, the J end lost 1 base, and 8 bases lay between the germline ends. In germline, CDR1 is SGHAT, CDR2 FQNNGV. This CDR3 is built from 14 residues.

V and J are TRBV27 and TRBJ2-7; D may be TRBD1 (5 bases). Trimming cost V 4 bases and J 0 bases, with 10 bases left between them. CDR1 MNHEY and CDR2 SMNVEV come from the germline V gene (reference sequence). The CDR3 covers 14 residues. The CDR3 DNA sequence: TGTGCCAGCAGTTCCCGACAGAGCTCCTACGAGCAGTACTTC. This gives the protein CASSSRQSSYEQYF.

This chain connects TRBV7-3 to TRBJ2-1, with D tentatively TRBD2 (5 bases). V dropped 5 bases and J dropped 4 bases, with 15 bases sitting between them. Looked up from germline, CDR1 is SGHTA and CDR2 is FQGTGA. CDR3 size: 15 residues. CDR3: CASSPRRAAYNEQFF. The CDR3, as DNA: TGTGCCAGCAGCCCCCGGAGAGCGGCTTACAATGAGCAGTTCTTC.

The genes are TRBV10-3 and TRBJ2-3, with TRBD2 matching over 7 bases. The junction had 11 bases not matched to a gene; V was cut back by 6 bases and J by 5 bases. Per germline, CDR1 ENHRY and CDR2 SYGVKD. The CDR3 has 15 residues. The CDR3 reads CAIRIGTVAGDTQYF. CDR3 in DNA: TGTGCCATCAGGATAGGGACGGTAGCGGGAGATACGCAGTATTTT.

The chain recombines TRBV30 with TRBJ1-2; D is unresolved. Per the germline V gene, CDR1 is GTSNPN and CDR2 is SVGIG (reference sequence). CDR3 length: 13 amino acids. V was pared by 5 bases and J by 1 base, with 11 bases between. As DNA, the CDR3 is TGTGCCTGGGATCCGGGATTTAACTATGGCTACACCTTC. Its translation: CAWDPGFNYGYTF.

The chain recombines TRBV9 with TRBJ2-4, with TRBD2 identical over 11 bases. Germline V CDR1 and CDR2: SGDLS, YYNGEE. This CDR3 contains 20 residues. Losses at the gene ends were 3 bases for V and 0 bases for J; bases not matched to a gene: 14. The CDR3 DNA follows: TGTGCCAGCAGCGCTCCCCCCGGGACTAGCGGAACCCTAGCCAAAAACATTCAGTACTTC. Translation gives CASSAPPGTSGTLAKNIQYF. Full variable domain (missing parts from reference TRBV9 and TRBJ2-4): DSGVTQTPKHLITATGQRVTLRCSPRSGDLSVYWYQQSLDQGLQFLIQYYNGEERAKGNILERFSAQQFPDLHSELNLSSLELGDSALYFCASSAPPGTSGTLAKNIQYFGAGTRLSVL.

This chain connects TRBV5-1 to TRBJ2-7; no clear D gene. Germline CDR1 is SGHRS and CDR2 is YFSETQ. This CDR3 has 13 amino acids. V shed 4 bases and J shed 2 bases, with 10 bases lying between them. CDR3 amino acids: CASSPDKTYEQYF. CDR3 bases: TGCGCCAGCAGCCCCGACAAGACCTACGAGCAGTACTTC.